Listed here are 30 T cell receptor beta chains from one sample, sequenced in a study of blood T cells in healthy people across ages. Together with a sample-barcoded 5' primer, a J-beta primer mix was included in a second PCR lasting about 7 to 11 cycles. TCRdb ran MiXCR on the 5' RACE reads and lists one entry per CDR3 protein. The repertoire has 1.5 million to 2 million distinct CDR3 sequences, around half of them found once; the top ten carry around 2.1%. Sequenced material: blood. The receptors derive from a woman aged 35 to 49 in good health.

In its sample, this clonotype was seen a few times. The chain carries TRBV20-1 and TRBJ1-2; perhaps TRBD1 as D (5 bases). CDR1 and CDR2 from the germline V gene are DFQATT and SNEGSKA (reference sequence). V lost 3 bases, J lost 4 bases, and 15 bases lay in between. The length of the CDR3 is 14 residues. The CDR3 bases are TGCAGTGCTAGTTTCGCAGGGTATGGCTATGGCTACACCTTC. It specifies CSASFAGYGYGYTF.

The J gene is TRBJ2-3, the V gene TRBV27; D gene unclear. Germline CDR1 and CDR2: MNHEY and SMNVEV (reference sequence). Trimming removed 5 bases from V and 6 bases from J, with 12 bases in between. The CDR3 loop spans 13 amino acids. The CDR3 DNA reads TGTGCCAGCAGTGTAGTCCGGCCGGATACGCAGTATTTT. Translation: CASSVVRPDTQYF.

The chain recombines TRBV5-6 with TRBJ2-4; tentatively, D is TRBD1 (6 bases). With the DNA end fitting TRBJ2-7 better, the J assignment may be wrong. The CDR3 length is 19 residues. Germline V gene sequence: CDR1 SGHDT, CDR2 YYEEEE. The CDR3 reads CAGTSSTWQGTFKIYEQYF. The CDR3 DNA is TGTGCCGGCACCTCCTCTACCTGGCAGGGGACATTTAAGATCTACGAGCAGTACTTC.

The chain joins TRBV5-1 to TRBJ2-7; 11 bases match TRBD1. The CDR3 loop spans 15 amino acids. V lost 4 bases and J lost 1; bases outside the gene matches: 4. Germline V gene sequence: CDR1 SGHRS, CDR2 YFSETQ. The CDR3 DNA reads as TGCGCCAGCAGCCCGGACAGGGGGCATTCCTACGAGCAGTACTTC. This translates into CASSPDRGHSYEQYF.

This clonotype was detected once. This CDR3 reads CASSLGQGVDQPQHF. CDR3 bases: TGTGCCAGCAGTTTGGGACAGGGGGTTGACCAGCCCCAGCATTTT. The gene calls are TRBV6-5 and TRBJ1-5; 11 bases are shared with TRBD1. This CDR3 spans 15 amino acids. CDR1 is MNHEY and CDR2 is SVGAGI in the germline V gene. With V trimmed by 4 bases and J by 7 bases, 6 bases remained unmatched.

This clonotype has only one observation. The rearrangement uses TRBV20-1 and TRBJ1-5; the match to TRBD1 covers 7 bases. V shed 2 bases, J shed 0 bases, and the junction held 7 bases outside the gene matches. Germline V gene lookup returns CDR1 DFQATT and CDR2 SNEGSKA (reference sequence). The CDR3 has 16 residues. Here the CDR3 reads CSARTRDSYSNQPQHF. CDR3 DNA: TGCAGTGCTAGAACCCGGGACAGCTATAGCAATCAGCCCCAGCATTTT.

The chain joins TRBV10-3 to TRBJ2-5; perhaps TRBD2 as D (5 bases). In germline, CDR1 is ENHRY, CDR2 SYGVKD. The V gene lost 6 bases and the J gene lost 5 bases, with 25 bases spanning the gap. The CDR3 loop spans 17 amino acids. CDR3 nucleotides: TGTGCCATCAGCGATGGGCAGGTTCGGGAATCGGGGGAGACCCAGTACTTC. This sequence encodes CAISDGQVRESGETQYF.

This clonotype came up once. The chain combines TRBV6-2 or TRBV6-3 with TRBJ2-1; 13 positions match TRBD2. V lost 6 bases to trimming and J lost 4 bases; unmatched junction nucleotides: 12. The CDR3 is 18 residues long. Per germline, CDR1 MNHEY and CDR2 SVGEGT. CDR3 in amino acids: CASRPLAGGTIMYNEQFF. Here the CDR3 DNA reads TGTGCCAGCAGACCACTAGCGGGGGGGACTATAATGTACAATGAGCAGTTCTTC.

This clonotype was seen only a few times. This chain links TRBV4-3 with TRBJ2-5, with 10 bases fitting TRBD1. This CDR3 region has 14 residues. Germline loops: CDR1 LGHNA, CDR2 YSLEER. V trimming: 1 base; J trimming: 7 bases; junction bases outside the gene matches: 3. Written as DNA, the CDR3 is TGCGCCAGCAGCCAAGGACAGGGGGCCCGGACCCAGTACTTC. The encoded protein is CASSQGQGARTQYF.

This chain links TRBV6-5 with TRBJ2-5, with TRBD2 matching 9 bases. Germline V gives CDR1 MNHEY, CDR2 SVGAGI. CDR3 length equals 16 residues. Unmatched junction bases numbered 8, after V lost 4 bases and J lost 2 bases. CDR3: CASSCSLAGSQETQYF. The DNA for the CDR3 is TGTGCCAGCAGTTGCTCCCTAGCGGGGTCACAAGAGACCCAGTACTTC.

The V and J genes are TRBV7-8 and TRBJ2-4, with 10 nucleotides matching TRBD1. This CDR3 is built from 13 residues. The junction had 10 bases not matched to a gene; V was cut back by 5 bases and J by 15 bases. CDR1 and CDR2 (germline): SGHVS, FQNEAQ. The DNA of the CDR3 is TGTGCCAGCAGCGCAGCGAGACAGGGGGCTGGGTACTTC. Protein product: CASSAARQGAGYF.

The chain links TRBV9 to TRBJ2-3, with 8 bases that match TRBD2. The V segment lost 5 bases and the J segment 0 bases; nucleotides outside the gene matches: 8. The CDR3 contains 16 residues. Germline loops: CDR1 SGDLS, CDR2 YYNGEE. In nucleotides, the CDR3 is TGTGCCAGCAGTGACGGGGGGGGTCTTAGCACAGATACGCAGTATTTT. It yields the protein CASSDGGGLSTDTQYF.

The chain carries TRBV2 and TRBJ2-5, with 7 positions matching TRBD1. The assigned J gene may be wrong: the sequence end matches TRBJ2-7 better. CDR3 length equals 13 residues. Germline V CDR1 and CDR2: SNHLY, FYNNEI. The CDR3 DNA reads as TGTGCCCGCAACAGTGAGGGACAGTACGAGCAGTACTTC. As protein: CARNSEGQYEQYF.

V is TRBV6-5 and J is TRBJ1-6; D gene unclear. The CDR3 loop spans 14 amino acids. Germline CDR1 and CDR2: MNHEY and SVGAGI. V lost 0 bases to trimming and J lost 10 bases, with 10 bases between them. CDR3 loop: CASSYSQSRSPLHF. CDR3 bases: TGTGCCAGCAGTTACTCGCAGTCCCGCTCACCCCTCCACTTT.

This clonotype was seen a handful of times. CDR3 region: CSVDGLAGPPYEQYF. The CDR3 DNA follows: TGCAGCGTCGATGGACTAGCGGGACCCCCCTACGAGCAGTACTTC. The chain has TRBV29-1 and TRBJ2-7; the match to TRBD2 covers 12 bases. The trim removed 6 bases at V and 2 bases at J, leaving 8 bases unmatched. This CDR3 is 15 amino acids long. In germline, CDR1 is SQVTM, CDR2 ANQGSEA.

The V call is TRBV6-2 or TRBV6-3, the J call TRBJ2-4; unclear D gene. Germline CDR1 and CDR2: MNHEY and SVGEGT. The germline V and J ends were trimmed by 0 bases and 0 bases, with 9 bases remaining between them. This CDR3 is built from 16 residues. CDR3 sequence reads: CASSYSKGLAKNIQYF. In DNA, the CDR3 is TGTGCCAGCAGTTACTCGAAGGGCCTAGCCAAAAACATTCAGTACTTC.

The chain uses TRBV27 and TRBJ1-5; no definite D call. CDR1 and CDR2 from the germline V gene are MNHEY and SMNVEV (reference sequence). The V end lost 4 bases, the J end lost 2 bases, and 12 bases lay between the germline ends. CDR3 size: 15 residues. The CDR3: CASSYRARGNQPQHF. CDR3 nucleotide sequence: TGTGCCAGCAGTTACCGGGCCAGAGGCAATCAGCCCCAGCATTTT.

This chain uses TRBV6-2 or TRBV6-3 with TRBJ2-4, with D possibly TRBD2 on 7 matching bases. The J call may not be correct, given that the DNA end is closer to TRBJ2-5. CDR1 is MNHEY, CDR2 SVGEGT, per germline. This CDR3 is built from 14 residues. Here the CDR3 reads CGTRRGALRETQYF. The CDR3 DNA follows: TGTGGCACAAGACGGGGGGCTTTGAGGGAGACCCAGTACTTC.

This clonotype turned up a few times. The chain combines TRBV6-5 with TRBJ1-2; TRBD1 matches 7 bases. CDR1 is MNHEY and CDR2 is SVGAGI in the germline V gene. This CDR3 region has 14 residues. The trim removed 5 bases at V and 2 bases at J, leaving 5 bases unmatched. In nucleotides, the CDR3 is TGTGCCAGCAGTAAACCGACAGGGAACTATGGCTACACCTTC. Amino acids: CASSKPTGNYGYTF.

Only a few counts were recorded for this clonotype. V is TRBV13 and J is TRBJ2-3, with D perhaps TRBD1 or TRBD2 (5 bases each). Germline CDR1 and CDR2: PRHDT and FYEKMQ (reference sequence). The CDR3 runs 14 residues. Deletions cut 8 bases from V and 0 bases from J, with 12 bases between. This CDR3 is CASARDHSTDTQYF. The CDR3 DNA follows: TGTGCCAGCGCTCGGGACCACAGCACAGATACGCAGTATTTT.

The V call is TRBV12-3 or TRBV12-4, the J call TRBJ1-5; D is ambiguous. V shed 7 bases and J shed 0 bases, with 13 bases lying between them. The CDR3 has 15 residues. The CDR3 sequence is CASTSSGNSNQPQHF. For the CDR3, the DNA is TGTGCCAGCACATCCTCCGGGAATAGCAATCAGCCCCAGCATTTT.

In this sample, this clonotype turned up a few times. The CDR3 region is CASSLEPPTDTQYF. In DNA, the CDR3 is TGTGCCAGCAGCTTAGAGCCACCCACAGATACGCAGTATTTT. The V gene is TRBV5-5, the J gene TRBJ2-3; D not certain. V lost 2 bases and J 2 bases, leaving 9 bases between the germline ends. The CDR3 is 14 residues long. The germline gives CDR1 SGHKS, CDR2 YYEKEE (reference sequence). The complete variable domain, with remaining parts taken from reference TRBV5-5 and TRBJ2-3, reads DAGVTQSPTHLIKTRGQQVTLRCSPISGHKSVSWYQQVLGQGPQFIFQYYEKEERGRGNFPDRFSARQFPNYSSELNVNALLLGDSALYLCASSLEPPTDTQYFGPGTRLTVL.

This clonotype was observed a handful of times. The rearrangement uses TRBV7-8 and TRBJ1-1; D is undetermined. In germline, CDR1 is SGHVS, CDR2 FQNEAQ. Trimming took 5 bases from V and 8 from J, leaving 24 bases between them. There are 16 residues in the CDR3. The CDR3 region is CASSPRAGRPTTEAFF. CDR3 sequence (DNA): TGTGCCAGCAGCCCCCGGGCTGGGAGACCGACCACGGAAGCTTTCTTT.

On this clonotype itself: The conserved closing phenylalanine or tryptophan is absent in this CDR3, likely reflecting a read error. For the CDR3, the DNA is TGTGCCATCAAGGTAGGAAGGGACCGGACTTTATCTGGGGCCAACGTCCTGACTTTA. As protein: CAIKVGRDRTLSGANVLTL. The gene calls are TRBV10-3 and TRBJ2-6; D possibly matches TRBD1 or TRBD2 (5 bases each). CDR1 is ENHRY, CDR2 SYGVKD, per germline. Trimming cost V 7 bases and J 1 base, with 23 bases left between them. This CDR3 comprises 19 residues.

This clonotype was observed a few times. This chain's CDR3 is CASRAGPSRDTQYF. DNA for the CDR3: TGTGCCAGCAGGGCGGGACCCTCCAGGGATACGCAGTATTTT. This sequence joins TRBV6-1 and TRBJ2-3, with TRBD2 as a possible D gene (6 bases). V was trimmed by 6 bases and J by 6 bases, leaving 16 bases between them. There are 14 residues in the CDR3. From germline, CDR1 is MNHNS and CDR2 SASEGT.

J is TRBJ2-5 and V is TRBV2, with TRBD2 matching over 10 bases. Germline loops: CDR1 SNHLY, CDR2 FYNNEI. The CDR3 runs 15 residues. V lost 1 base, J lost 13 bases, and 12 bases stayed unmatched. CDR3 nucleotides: TGTGCCAGCAGTGAAGGCTCGGATGGACTAGCGGAGCTGTACTTC. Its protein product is CASSEGSDGLAELYF.

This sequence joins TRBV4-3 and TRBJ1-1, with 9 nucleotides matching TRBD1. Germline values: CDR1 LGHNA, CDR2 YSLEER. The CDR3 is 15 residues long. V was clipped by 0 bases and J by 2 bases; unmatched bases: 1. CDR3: CASSQEGQGNTEAFF. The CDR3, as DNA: TGCGCCAGCAGCCAAGAGGGACAGGGAAACACTGAAGCTTTCTTT.

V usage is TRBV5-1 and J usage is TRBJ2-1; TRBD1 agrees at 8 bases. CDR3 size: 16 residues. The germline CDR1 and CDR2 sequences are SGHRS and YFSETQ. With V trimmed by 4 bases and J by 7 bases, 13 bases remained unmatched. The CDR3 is CASSREGQGPGNEQFF. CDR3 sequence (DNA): TGCGCCAGCAGCCGGGAAGGACAGGGCCCTGGGAATGAGCAGTTCTTC.

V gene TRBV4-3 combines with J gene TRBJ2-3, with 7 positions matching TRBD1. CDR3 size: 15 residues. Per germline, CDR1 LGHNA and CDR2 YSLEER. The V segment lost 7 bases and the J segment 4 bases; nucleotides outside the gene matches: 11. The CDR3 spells CASKGARGQADTQYF. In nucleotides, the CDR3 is TGCGCCAGCAAGGGGGCCAGGGGTCAGGCAGATACGCAGTATTTT.

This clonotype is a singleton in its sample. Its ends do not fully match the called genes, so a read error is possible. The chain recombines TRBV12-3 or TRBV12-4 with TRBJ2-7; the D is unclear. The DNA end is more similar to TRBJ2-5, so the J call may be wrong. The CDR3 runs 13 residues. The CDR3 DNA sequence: TGTGCCGGCAGTGTAGACAAAAGGAGGACCCAGTACTTC. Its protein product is CAGSVDKRRTQYF.